This passage covers 2 T cell receptor beta chains from one sample sequenced in a study of cytomegalovirus exposure and HLA in healthy donors. The PCR had 60 Vbeta and 13 Jbeta primers. TCRdb's table, derived via immunoSEQ multiplex PCR, lists solely in-frame clones and lacks some. This sample has 110,000 to 150,000 clones, with approximately 79% found just once. Sequenced sample: PBMCs. The receptors shown here come from a man aged 18-30 years in good health and CMV-seropositive.

The V and J genes are TRBV9 and TRBJ1-6, with no clear D. The CDR3 has 13 amino acids. CDR1 SGDLS and CDR2 YYNGEE come from the germline V gene. V lost 0 bases and J lost 9, with 7 bases in between. The CDR3 protein is CASSVDNSSPLHF. The DNA of the CDR3 is TGTGCCAGCAGCGTAGATAATAGTTCACCCCTCCACTTT. The full variable domain, rest sourced from reference TRBV9 and TRBJ1-6, is DSGVTQTPKHLITATGQRVTLRCSPRSGDLSVYWYQQSLDQGLQFLIQYYNGEERAKGNILERFSAQQFPDLHSELNLSSLELGDSALYFCASSVDNSSPLHFGNGTRLTVT.

This rearrangement joins TRBV2 to TRBJ1-4; D not certain. Trimming stripped 4 bases from V and 8 bases from J, with 14 bases between. CDR1 and CDR2 from the germline V gene are SNHLY and FYNNEI. The CDR3 length is 14 residues. The CDR3 DNA sequence: TGTGCCAGCAGTGTAGGAGGGCCACAGGAAAAACTGTTTTTT. This encodes CASSVGGPQEKLFF.